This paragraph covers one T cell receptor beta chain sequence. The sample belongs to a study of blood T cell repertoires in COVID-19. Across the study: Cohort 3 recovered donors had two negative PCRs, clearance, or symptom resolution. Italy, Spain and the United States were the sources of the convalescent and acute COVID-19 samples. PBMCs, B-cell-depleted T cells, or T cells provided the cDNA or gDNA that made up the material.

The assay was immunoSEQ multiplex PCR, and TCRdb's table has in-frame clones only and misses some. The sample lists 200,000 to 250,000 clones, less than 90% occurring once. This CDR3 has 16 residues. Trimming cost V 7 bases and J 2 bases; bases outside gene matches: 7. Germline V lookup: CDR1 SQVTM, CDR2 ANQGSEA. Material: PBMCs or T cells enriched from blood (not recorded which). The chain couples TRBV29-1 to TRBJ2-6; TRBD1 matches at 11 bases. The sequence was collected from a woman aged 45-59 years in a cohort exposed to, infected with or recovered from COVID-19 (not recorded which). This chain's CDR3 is CSAGGQGEPGANVLTF. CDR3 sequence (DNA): TGCAGCGCTGGGGGACAGGGGGAGCCTGGGGCCAACGTCCTGACTTTC.